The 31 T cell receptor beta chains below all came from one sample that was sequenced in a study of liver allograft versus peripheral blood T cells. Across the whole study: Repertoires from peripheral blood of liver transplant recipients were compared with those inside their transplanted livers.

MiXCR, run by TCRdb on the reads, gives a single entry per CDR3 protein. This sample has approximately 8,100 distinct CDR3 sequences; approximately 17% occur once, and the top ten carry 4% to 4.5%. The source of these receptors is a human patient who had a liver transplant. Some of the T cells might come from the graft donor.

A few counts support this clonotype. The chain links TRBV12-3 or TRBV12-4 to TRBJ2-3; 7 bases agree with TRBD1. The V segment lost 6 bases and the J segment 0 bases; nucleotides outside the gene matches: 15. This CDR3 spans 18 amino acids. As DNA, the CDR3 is TGTGCCAGCAGCCCCACGTCTTCAGGGGGAGAGAGCACAGATACGCAGTATTTT. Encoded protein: CASSPTSSGGESTDTQYF.

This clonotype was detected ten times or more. The CDR3 here is CATQGGLGEKLFF. Written as DNA, the CDR3 is TGTGCCACCCAAGGGGGTCTGGGCGAAAAACTGTTTTTT. This chain uses TRBV18 with TRBJ1-4, with D possibly TRBD1 on 6 matching bases. The CDR3 has 13 amino acids. V was clipped by 10 bases and J by 8 bases, with 17 bases between them. The germline V gene encodes CDR1 KGHSH and CDR2 LQKENI.

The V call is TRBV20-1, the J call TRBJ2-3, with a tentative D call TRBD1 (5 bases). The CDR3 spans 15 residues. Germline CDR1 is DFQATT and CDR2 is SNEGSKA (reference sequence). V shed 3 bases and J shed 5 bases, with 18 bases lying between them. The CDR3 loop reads CSASKGAGQVDTQYF. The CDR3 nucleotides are TGCAGTGCTAGTAAAGGGGCCGGTCAGGTAGATACGCAGTATTTT.

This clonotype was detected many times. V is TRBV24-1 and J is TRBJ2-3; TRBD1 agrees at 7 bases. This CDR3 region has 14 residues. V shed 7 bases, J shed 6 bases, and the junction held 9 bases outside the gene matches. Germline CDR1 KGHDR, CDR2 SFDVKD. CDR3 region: CATRPTGSGDTQYF. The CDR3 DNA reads TGTGCCACCAGACCGACAGGGTCCGGGGATACGCAGTATTTT.

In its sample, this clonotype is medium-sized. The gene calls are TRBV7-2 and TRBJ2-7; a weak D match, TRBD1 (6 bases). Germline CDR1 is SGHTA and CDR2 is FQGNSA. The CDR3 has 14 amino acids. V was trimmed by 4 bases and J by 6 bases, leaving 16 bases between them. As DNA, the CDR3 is TGTGCCAGCAGCTCGCGACAGGCACAAGGCGAGCAGTACTTC. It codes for CASSSRQAQGEQYF.

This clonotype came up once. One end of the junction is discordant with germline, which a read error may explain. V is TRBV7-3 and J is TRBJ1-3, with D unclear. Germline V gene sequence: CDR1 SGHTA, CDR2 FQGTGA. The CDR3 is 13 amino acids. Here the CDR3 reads CASTRKSGNTISF. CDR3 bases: TGTGCCAGCACCCGGAAGTCTGGAAACACCATATCTTTT. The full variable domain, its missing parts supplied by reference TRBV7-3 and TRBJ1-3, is GAGVSQTPSNKVTEKGKYVELRCDPISGHTALYWYRQSLGQGPEFLIYFQGTGAADDSGLPNDRFFAVRPEGSVSTLKIQRTERGDSAVYLCASTRKSGNTISFGEGSWLTVV.

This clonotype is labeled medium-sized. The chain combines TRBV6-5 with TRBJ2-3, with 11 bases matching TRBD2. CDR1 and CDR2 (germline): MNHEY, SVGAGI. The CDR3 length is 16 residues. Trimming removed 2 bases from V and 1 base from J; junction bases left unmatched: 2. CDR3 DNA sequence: TGTGCCAGCAGTTACCTACTAGCGGGAGGCACAGATACGCAGTATTTT. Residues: CASSYLLAGGTDTQYF.

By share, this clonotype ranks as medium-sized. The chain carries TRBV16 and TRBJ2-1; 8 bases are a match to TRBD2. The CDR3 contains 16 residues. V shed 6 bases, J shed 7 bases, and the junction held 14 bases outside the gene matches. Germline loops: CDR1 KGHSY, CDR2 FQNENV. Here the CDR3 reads CASSRKRERISNEQFF. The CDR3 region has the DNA TGTGCCAGCAGTCGAAAGCGGGAGCGTATTAGTAATGAGCAGTTCTTC.

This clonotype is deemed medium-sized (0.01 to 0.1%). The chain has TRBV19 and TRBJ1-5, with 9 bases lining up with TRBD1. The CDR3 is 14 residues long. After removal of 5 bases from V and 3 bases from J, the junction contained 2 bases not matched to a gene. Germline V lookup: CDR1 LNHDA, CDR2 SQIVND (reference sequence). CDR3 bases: TGTGCCAGTAGTTGGACAGGGGACAATCAGCCCCAGCATTTT. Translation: CASSWTGDNQPQHF.

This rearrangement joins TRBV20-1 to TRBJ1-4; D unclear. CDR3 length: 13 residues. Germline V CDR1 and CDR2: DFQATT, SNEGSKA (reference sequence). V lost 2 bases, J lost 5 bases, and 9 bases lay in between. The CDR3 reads CSARSGHNEKLFF. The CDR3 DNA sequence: TGCAGTGCTAGAAGCGGGCACAATGAAAAACTGTTTTTT.

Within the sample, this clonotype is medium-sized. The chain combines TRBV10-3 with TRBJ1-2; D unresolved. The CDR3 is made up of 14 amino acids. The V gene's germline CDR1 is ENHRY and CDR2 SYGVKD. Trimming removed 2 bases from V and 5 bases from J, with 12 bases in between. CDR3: CAISEAETTYGYTF. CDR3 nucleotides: TGTGCCATCAGTGAGGCCGAGACAACTTATGGCTACACCTTC.

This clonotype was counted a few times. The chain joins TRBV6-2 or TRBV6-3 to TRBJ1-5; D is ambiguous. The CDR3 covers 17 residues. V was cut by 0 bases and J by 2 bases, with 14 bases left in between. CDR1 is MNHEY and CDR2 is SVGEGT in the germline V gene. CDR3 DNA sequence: TGTGCCAGCAGTTACTCGAGTAGTGCTAAACGCAATCAGCCCCAGCATTTT. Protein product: CASSYSSSAKRNQPQHF.

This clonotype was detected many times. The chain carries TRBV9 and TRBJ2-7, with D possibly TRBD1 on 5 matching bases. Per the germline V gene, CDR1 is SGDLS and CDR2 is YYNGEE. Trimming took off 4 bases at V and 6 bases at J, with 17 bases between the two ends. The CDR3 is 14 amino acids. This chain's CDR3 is CASSQGRDQAEQYF. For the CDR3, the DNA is TGTGCCAGCAGCCAGGGAAGGGATCAAGCCGAGCAGTACTTC.

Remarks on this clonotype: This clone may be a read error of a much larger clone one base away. The CDR3 bases are TGTACCAGCAGCTCCCTAGTCGGGGGCCACACCGGGGAGCTGTTTTTT. Translating it yields CTSSSLVGGHTGELFF. This chain links TRBV6-1 with TRBJ2-2; D may correspond to TRBD1 or TRBD2 (6 bases each). The CDR3 is made up of 16 amino acids. Germline-derived CDR1 and CDR2 are MNHNS and SASEGT.

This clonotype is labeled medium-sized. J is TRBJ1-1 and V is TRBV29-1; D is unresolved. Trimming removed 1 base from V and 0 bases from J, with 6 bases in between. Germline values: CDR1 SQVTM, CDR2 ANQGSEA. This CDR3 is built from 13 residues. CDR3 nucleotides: TGCAGCGTTGAAGCCGGGATGAACACTGAAGCTTTCTTT. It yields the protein CSVEAGMNTEAFF.

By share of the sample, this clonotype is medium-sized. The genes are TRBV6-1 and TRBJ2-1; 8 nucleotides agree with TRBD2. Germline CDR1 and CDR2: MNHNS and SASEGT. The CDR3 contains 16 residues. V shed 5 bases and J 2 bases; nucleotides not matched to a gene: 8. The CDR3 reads CASSTLAAGAYNEQFF. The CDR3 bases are TGTGCCAGCAGTACACTAGCAGCGGGAGCCTACAATGAGCAGTTCTTC.

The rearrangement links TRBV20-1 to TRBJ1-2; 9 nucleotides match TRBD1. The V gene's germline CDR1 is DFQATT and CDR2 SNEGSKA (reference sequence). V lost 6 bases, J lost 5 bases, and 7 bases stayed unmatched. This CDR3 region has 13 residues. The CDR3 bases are TGCAGTGCAAGGACAGGGGCCGGGTATGGCTACACCTTC. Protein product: CSARTGAGYGYTF.

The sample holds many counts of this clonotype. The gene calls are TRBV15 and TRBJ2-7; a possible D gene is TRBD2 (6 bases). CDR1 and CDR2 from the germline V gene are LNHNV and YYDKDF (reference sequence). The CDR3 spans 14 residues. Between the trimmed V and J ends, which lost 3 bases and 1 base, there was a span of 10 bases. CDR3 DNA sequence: TGTGCCACCAGCAGCGGGGGACTTTCCTACGAGCAGTACTTC. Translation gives CATSSGGLSYEQYF.

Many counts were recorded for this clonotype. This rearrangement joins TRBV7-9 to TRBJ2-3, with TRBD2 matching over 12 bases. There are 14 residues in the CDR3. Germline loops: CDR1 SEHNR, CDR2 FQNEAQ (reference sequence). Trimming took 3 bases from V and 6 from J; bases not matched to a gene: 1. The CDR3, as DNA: TGTGCCAGCAGCTTGGGACTAGCGGGTGATACGCAGTATTTT. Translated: CASSLGLAGDTQYF.

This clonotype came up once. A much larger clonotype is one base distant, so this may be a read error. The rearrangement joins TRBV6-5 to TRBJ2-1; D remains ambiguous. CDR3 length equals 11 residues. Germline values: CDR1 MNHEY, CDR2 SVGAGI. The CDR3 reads CASSSRNEKFF. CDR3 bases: TGTGCCAGCTCTTCTCGCAATGAGAAGTTCTTC.

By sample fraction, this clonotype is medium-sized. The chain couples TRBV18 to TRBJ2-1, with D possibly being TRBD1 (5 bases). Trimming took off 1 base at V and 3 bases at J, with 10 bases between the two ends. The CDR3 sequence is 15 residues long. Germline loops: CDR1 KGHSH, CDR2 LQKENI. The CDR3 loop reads CASSPLWQGYNEQFF. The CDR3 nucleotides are TGTGCCAGCTCACCACTCTGGCAGGGCTACAATGAGCAGTTCTTC.

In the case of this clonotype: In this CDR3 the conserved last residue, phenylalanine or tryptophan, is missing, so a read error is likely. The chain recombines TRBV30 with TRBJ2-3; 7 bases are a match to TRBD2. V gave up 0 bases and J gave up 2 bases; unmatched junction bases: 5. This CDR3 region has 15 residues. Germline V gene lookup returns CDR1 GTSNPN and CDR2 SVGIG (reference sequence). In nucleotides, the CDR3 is TGTGCCTGGAGTGTCGGGCGGGGGTACACAGATACGCAGTATTAT. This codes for CAWSVGRGYTDTQYY.

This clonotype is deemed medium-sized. The CDR3 here is CASSPRGGDTQYF. In nucleotides, the CDR3 is TGTGCCAGCTCACCACGAGGCGGAGATACGCAGTATTTT. This chain joins TRBV18 and TRBJ2-3; D is uncertain. Germline CDR1 reads KGHSH; CDR2 reads LQKENI. Trimming took off 1 base at V and 5 bases at J, with 7 bases between the two ends. The CDR3 totals 13 residues.

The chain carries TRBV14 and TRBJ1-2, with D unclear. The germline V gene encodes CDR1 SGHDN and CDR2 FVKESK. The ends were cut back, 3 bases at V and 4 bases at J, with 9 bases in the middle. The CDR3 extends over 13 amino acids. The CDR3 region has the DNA TGTGCCAGCAGCCACGGGCCAACCTATGGCTACACCTTC. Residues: CASSHGPTYGYTF. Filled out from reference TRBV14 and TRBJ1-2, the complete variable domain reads EAGVTQFPSHSVIEKGQTVTLRCDPISGHDNLYWYRRVMGKEIKFLLHFVKESKQDESGMPNNRFLAERTGGTYSTLKVQPAELEDSGVYFCASSHGPTYGYTFGSGTRLTVV.

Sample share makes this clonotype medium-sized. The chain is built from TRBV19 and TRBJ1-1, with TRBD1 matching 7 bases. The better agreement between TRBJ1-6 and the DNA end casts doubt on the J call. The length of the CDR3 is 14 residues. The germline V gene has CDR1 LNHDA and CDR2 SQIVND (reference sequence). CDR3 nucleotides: TGTGCCAGTACCCCGGACAGGAATAATTCACCCCTCCACTTT. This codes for CASTPDRNNSPLHF.

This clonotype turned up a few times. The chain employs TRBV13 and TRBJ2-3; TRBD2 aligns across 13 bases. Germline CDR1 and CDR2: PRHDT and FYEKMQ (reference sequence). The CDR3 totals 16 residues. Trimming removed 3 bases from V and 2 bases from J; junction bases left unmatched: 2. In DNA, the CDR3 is TGTGCCAGCAGCTTCGGACTAGCGGGGGCCACAGATACGCAGTATTTT. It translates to CASSFGLAGATDTQYF.

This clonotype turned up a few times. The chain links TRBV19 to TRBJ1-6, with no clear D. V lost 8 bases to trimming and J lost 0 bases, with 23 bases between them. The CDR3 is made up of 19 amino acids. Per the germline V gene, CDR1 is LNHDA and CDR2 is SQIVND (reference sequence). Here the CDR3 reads CASSGPGNEGRSYNSPLHF. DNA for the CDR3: TGTGCCAGTTCGGGCCCGGGGAACGAAGGTCGCTCCTATAATTCACCCCTCCACTTT.

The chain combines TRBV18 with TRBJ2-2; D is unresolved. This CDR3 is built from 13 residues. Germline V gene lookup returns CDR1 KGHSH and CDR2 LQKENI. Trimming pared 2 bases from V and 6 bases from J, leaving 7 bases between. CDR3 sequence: CASSPSQSGELFF. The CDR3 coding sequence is TGTGCCAGCTCACCAAGCCAATCCGGGGAGCTGTTTTTT.

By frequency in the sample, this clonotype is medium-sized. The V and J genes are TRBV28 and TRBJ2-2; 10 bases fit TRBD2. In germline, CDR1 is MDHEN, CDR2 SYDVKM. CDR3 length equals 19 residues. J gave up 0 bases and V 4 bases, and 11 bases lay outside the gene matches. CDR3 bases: TGTGCCAGCAGTTCATTTACGGGAGCGGGAGGGACGAACACCGGGGAGCTGTTTTTT. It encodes CASSSFTGAGGTNTGELFF.

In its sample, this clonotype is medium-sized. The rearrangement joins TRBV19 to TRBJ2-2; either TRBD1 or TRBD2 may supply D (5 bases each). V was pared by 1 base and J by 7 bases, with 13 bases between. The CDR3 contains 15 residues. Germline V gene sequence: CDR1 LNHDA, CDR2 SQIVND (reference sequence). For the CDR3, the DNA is TGTGCCAGTAGTATAGGGGACCGGGGCGGCGGGGAGCTGTTTTTT. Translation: CASSIGDRGGGELFF.

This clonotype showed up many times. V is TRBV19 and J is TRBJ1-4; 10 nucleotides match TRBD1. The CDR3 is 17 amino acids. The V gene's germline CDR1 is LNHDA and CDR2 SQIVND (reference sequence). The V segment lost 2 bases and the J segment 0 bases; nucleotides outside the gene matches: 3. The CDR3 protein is CASSIPDRGATNEKLFF. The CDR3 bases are TGTGCCAGTAGTATACCGGACAGGGGGGCAACTAATGAAAAACTGTTTTTT.